This record covers a single T cell receptor (beta chain). Its antigen remains unidentified. The data belong to a study of T cells in Graves' hyperthyroidism and ophthalmopathy. For the study at large: The authors collected peripheral blood at initial diagnosis, before any treatment.

The study defined stable Graves' hyperthyroidism as no ophthalmopathy progression within 18 months. Uncontrolled infection, other autoimmune disease, pregnancy or lactation disqualified patients from enrolment. V lost 5 bases, J lost 4 bases, and 6 bases stayed unmatched. The germline CDR1 and CDR2 sequences are SGHTA and FQGTGA. The CDR3 is 15 residues long. Study-level results: Most clonotypes that expanded in the thyroid above 0.001 also showed up in blood.

Amplified regions were TCR beta CDR3 sequences from RNA transcripts. First-round RT-PCR with HTBI primers amplified the TCR CDR3 region. TCRdb analysed the multiplex PCR reads with MiXCR anew, one entry per CDR3 protein. The sample carries approximately 330,000 distinct CDR3 sequences, around a sixth recorded once. The gene calls are TRBV7-3 and TRBJ2-2, with 8 bases lining up with TRBD1. The sequence derives from a woman between 50 and 59 years old with Graves' hyperthyroidism. The sequencing input was blood. CDR3 region: CASSAGQAITGELFF. CDR3 nucleotides: TGTGCCAGCAGCGCGGGACAGGCTATCACCGGGGAGCTGTTTTTT.